This is a list of T cell receptor beta chains from one sample in a study of blood T cell repertoires in COVID-19. Sequencing was performed with immunoSEQ multiplex PCR; in TCRdb, only in-frame clones are kept and a portion is missing. The repertoire has around 120,000 clones, more than 75% of them found once; the top ten carry over 3.5%. The sample comprised peripheral blood. Every receptor here comes from a man aged 45-65 years with active COVID-19. Both conserved end residues are part of each CDR3. D genes are given only for firm matches. For some rows the clone size is stated as once, few or many, or as a class when expanded; others skip it.

NA	15	NA	TRBV11-2	TRBJ2-1	TGTGCCAGCAGCTTATCTGTACTAGCCGGCAATGAGCAGTTCTTC	CASSLSVLAGNEQFF
TRBD1	16	NA	TRBV7-9	TRBJ1-2	TGTGCCAGCAGCTCTTCGGGGACAGGGAAGCGGGATGGCTACACCTTC	CASSSSGTGKRDGYTF
NA	14	NA	TRBV25-1	TRBJ1-1	TGTGCCAGCAGTGGGACACCAGGGGTCCCTGAAGCTTTCTTT	CASSGTPGVPEAFF
TRBD2	17	NA	TRBV13	TRBJ2-2	TGTGCCAGCAGCCTGCGGACTAGCGGGAGCGTGACCGGGGAGCTGTTTTTT	CASSLRTSGSVTGELFF
NA	18	NA	TRBV11-2	TRBJ1-2	TGTGCCAGCAGCCCCACTTCGTGGAGCCCCGCTTTGAGCTATGGCTACACCTTC	CASSPTSWSPALSYGYTF
NA	14	NA	TRBV5-4	TRBJ1-1	TGTGCCAGCAGCCAATACAGATTAGAATCTGAAGCTTTCTTT	CASSQYRLESEAFF
TRBD1	15	NA	TRBV19	TRBJ2-3	TGTGCCAGTAGCTCGACAGGGCTGCAGATTGGTACGCAGTATTTT	CASSSTGLQIGTQYF
NA	15	few	TRBV19	TRBJ1-2	TGTGCCAGTAGTATAGTAACAGGGATTAACTATGGCTACACCTTC	CASSIVTGINYGYTF
TRBD2	16	NA	TRBV5-8	TRBJ2-3	TGTGCCAGCAGCTTGGGCGGAGGGAGGGCCACAGATACGCAGTATTTT	CASSLGGGRATDTQYF
NA	13	once	TRBV24-1	TRBJ2-1	TGTGCCACCAGTGATCTTGACACCAATGAGCAGTTCTTC	CATSDLDTNEQFF